This T cell receptor beta chain was captured by sequencing in a study of radiation and T cells in renal cell carcinoma. Whole-study results and caveats: Pretreatment tumor biopsies were lacking, so baseline clonotypes are unknown. From baseline, blood top tumor clonotypes peaked at 2 weeks post-radiation.

Documented time point: blood 4 weeks post-SBRT, at nephrectomy. The sample's treatment: 15 Gy SBRT to primary tumor, nephrectomy 4 weeks later. Nephrectomy followed 15 Gy stereotactic body radiation by 4 weeks. The patient's renal cell carcinoma had clear cell pathology. Germline V gene lookup returns CDR1 SEHNR and CDR2 FQNEAQ (reference sequence). This CDR3 contains 14 residues. Worth noting for this clone: Its antigen is unknown. Germline and junction disagree at one end, which may indicate a read error.

The assay was immunoSEQ multiplex PCR, and TCRdb's table has in-frame clones only and misses some. Of 150,000 to 200,000 clones in the sample, 88% were seen once. The chain combines TRBV7-9 with TRBJ1-6, with no clear D. The TCR was taken from a woman in her 50s with renal cell carcinoma. The input for sequencing was blood, taken from a patient whose treatment included radiotherapy and nephrectomy. The CDR3 sequence: CASRLDAGNSPLHF. The CDR3, as DNA: TGTGCCAGCCGCTTAGATGCGGGTAATTCACCCCTCCACTTT.